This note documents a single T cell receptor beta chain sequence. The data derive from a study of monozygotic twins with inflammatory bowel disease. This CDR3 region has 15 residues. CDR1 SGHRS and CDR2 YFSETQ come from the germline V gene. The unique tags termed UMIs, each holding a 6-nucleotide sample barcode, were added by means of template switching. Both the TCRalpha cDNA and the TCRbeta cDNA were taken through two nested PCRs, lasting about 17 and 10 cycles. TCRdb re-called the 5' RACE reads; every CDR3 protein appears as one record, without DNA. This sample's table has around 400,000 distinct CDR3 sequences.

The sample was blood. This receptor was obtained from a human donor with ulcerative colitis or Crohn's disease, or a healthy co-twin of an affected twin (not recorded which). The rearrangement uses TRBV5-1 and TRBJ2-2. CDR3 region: CASSLGAANTGELFF.